The T cell receptor beta chain under discussion was sequenced for a study of T cell clones after liver transplantation. Looking at the study overall: A pre-transplant mixed lymphocyte reaction with TCRbeta sequencing defined graft-donor-reactive clones followed in post-transplant blood. Third-party-reactive TCRbeta sequences from pre-transplant mixed lymphocyte reactions served as antigen-independent comparators. Patients counted as tolerant after at least one year off all immunosuppression, enzymes not exceeding twice normal.

The CDR3 extends over 15 amino acids. The ends lost 5 bases at V and 4 bases at J; junction bases unmatched: 8. Germline V lookup: CDR1 MNHEY, CDR2 SMNVEV (reference sequence). The table lists this clone with a few counts. Data came from immunoSEQ multiplex PCR; TCRdb stores just in-frame clones and leaves some out. The sample has about 70,000 clones, 75% to 90% seen once; the top ten hold 0.79%. V and J are TRBV27 and TRBJ2-3; TRBD1 matches at 8 bases. The input for sequencing was CD4+ T cells from blood, taken 12 months after liver transplant. The clonotype originates from a human patient who received a liver transplant. Some of these T cells may belong to the graft donor. Here the CDR3 DNA reads TGTGCCAGCAGTACCCCCGGACAGGGCGCAGATACGCAGTATTTT. Amino acids: CASSTPGQGADTQYF.